Detailed here is one T cell receptor (beta chain). Its target antigen remains unknown. Qualities for individual bases were not recorded, and no much larger clone is one base off. This sample is drawn from a study of cytomegalovirus exposure and HLA in healthy donors (dated by TCRdb to 2016 to 2017). As for the study more broadly: According to a later analysis, the 120 or so validation repertoires were produced on the same platform as the approximately 690 repertoires of the first cohort. The study aimed to test whether signatures of past pathogen exposure could be identified by cataloging public T cell receptors. Besides the first cohort of roughly 640 subjects, a separate validation cohort made up of roughly 130 different subjects was used. High-throughput TCR immunosequencing, statistical association of individual TCRs with disease status, and machine learning were combined to predict cytomegalovirus infection status.

There are 16 amino acids in the CDR3, from cysteine to phenylalanine inclusive. Left in the record is the CDR3 DNA by itself, 48 bases read in frame from the first base. V has 1 base trimmed and J has 0 bases trimmed; junction bases matching no gene number 3. CDR1 is given as MGHRA and CDR2 as YSYEKL, both from the germline V gene. Overall study outcomes, separate from this receptor: The classifier was reported to diagnose cytomegalovirus status with high specificity and sensitivity in both the original and validation cohorts. In the study, 150 to 200 TCR beta chains were listed as associated with cytomegalovirus. A later analysis had no HLA typing for the validation cohort, so co-occurrence there was scored across all 120 or so repertoires. According to the authors, the approach could potentially be generalized to other disease states and immunological phenotypes. A later analysis found that TCRs clustered in the first cohort also tended to co-occur in the approximately 120 validation repertoires, with 94% of cluster scores above 0. Most TCR sequences were observed very rarely across donors, whereas some public TCRs were present in many individuals. A few of the identified cytomegalovirus-associated TCR beta chains were confirmed in vitro to be specific for cytomegalovirus antigens.

Library preparation was by the immunoSEQ multiplex PCR assay. On the study's bioinformatics: A statistical classification framework was developed to diagnose cytomegalovirus status using the catalog of TCR beta chain sequences. TCRdb re-hosts the immuneACCESS table, in-frame sequences only. Its copies lack some clones; in the studies checked, an unresolved V gene accounts for under half of them, and the cause for the rest is not known. That table supplies the V and J calls and clone size; D and trimming were determined from the DNA. This sample gives 170,000 or so clones in total; approximately 81% of them show up just once. Together, the top ten hold around a sixth of the sample. The donors belonged to the validation cohort of over a hundred subjects, which was separate from the roughly 670-subject first cohort.

The chain couples TRBV4-1 to TRBJ2-1; the central 7 bases match TRBD2. This clonotype was obtained from a man aged 18-30 years in good health and CMV-seropositive. The sample taken for sequencing was PBMCs. The nucleotide sequence reads as follows: TGCGCCAGCAGCCAAGGGGGGGGACGCTCCTACAATGAGCAGTTCTTC. Its translation is CASSQGGGRSYNEQFF.